This T cell receptor beta chain was recovered during a study of technical replicates of blood from a handful of donors (dated by TCRdb to 2017 to 2019). Note on this clone: It has no known antigen specificity. No quality values exist for individual bases; no much larger clone is one base distant.

Receptor amplification or capture employed the immunoSEQ multiplex PCR assay. In TCRdb, the immuneACCESS table is reduced to in-frame sequences with V and J assigned. These tables do not hold every clone; where another copy was compared, an unresolved V gene accounts for under half, and the others remain unexplained. The sample table lists approximately 82,000 clones, around 96% of them with a count of one. The ten biggest clones cover roughly 0.34% of the sample. The CDR3 covers 14 residues, taking in both the cysteine and the phenylalanine. Kept here is only the CDR3 DNA, which spans 42 bases and is read in frame from base 1. CDR1 and CDR2 are drawn from the germline V gene: SGDLS, YYNGEE. The V end loses 4 bases and the J end loses 5 bases, and a stretch of 13 bases separates them.

The chain is assembled from TRBV9 and TRBJ2-1, and the D gene may be TRBD2, 7 bases matching. This clonotype originated in a human donor in good health. Source material: T cells isolated from PBMCs. The CDR3 protein sequence reads: CASSPGGENNEQFF. The nucleotide sequence is TGTGCCAGCAGCCCGGGGGGCGAGAACAATGAGCAGTTCTTC.